Following are 29 T cell receptor beta chains from one sample sequenced in a study of a mutant IDH1 vaccine in newly diagnosed glioma. Antigens of these TCRs are unknown. Time point specified: week 47, end of study. One vaccine dose held 300 ug of mutant IDH1 20-mer peptide and came with topical imiquimod. Only in-frame clones appear in the TCRdb table, and some are missing; sequencing was by immunoSEQ multiplex PCR. The profile shows tens of thousands of clones, 80% to 85% of them singletons. The sample in question was PBMCs, obtained from a glioma patient whose treatment included an IDH1 peptide vaccine. The receptors stem from a man younger than 40 with glioma.

This rearrangement joins TRBV18 to TRBJ2-7, with 9 positions matching TRBD1. V trimming: 4 bases; J trimming: 5 bases; junction bases outside the gene matches: 3. Looked up from germline, CDR1 is KGHSH and CDR2 is LQKENI. CDR3 length: 13 residues. The CDR3 here is CASSQGQGNEQYF. For the CDR3, the DNA is TGTGCCAGCTCACAGGGACAGGGAAACGAGCAGTACTTC.

The count of this clone is one. The chain has TRBV12-5 and TRBJ2-7, with D possibly called TRBD1 or TRBD2 (6 bases each). The CDR3 is made up of 17 amino acids. Germline V gene lookup returns CDR1 LGHNT and CDR2 FRNRAP. V lost 7 bases, J lost 2 bases, and 24 bases lay in between. The CDR3, as DNA: TGTGCTAGTGCCGTTTGGTACACTAGCAGGGGTGCCTACGAGCAGTACTTC. Translation: CASAVWYTSRGAYEQYF.

DNA of the CDR3: TGCGCCAGCAGCTCGCGGGGTCTGTCCTACGAGCAGTACTTC. As protein: CASSSRGLSYEQYF. This chain joins TRBV5-1 and TRBJ2-7; a possible D gene is TRBD2 (6 bases). Germline-derived CDR1 and CDR2 are SGHRS and YFSETQ. The V and J ends lost 3 bases and 1 base respectively, with 11 bases between them. CDR3 length: 14 amino acids.

The CDR3 sequence: CASRAYRDPIYGYTF. The CDR3 nucleotides are TGTGCCAGCCGAGCTTACAGGGACCCTATCTATGGCTACACCTTC. The chain employs TRBV27 and TRBJ1-2; D is perhaps TRBD1 (6 bases). Germline CDR1 and CDR2: MNHEY and SMNVEV (reference sequence). V lost 8 bases, J lost 4 bases, and 20 bases lay in between. The CDR3 has 15 residues.

This clone appeared a few times. The chain combines TRBV5-1 with TRBJ1-6; a weak D match, TRBD1 (6 bases). This CDR3 is 17 amino acids long. Between the trimmed V and J ends, which lost 2 bases and 0 bases, there was a span of 12 bases. Germline V gene data show CDR1 as SGHRS and CDR2 as YFSETQ. CDR3 amino acids: CASSLGQPSSYNSPLHF. CDR3 nucleotides: TGCGCCAGCAGCTTAGGACAGCCGAGCTCCTATAATTCACCCCTCCACTTT.

This clone was seen more than once but under ten times. This chain joins TRBV30 and TRBJ1-5; D is perhaps TRBD1 (5 bases). Germline-derived CDR1 and CDR2 are GTSNPN and SVGIG (reference sequence). The ends were cut back, 1 base at V and 1 base at J, with 11 bases in the middle. The CDR3 has 15 amino acids. The CDR3 DNA is TGTGCCTGGAGTGGTATCGGGGACAGCAATCAGCCCCAGCATTTT. Translating it yields CAWSGIGDSNQPQHF.

V usage is TRBV7-9 and J usage is TRBJ2-3; D uncertain. This CDR3 comprises 15 residues. The germline gives CDR1 SEHNR, CDR2 FQNEAQ (reference sequence). Between the trimmed V and J ends, which lost 5 bases and 0 bases, there was a span of 12 bases. CDR3 protein: CASSQYDTSTDTQYF. Written as DNA, the CDR3 is TGTGCCAGCAGCCAATATGATACGAGCACAGATACGCAGTATTTT.

This rearrangement joins TRBV7-2 to TRBJ1-5; the D is unclear. Trimming took off 3 bases at V and 4 bases at J, with 10 bases between the two ends. This CDR3 spans 14 amino acids. Germline-derived CDR1 and CDR2 are SGHTA and FQGNSA. CDR3 amino acids: CASSFVPVNQPQHF. In DNA, the CDR3 is TGTGCCAGCAGCTTCGTTCCAGTTAATCAGCCCCAGCATTTT.

The rearrangement uses TRBV4-1 and TRBJ1-4; D not resolved. Germline values: CDR1 MGHRA, CDR2 YSYEKL. This CDR3 is 15 amino acids long. The V and J ends lost 4 bases and 0 bases respectively, with 9 bases between them. In DNA form, the CDR3 reads TGCGCCAGCAGCCCAGGTAGGGCAACTAATGAAAAACTGTTTTTT. Protein sequence: CASSPGRATNEKLFF.

In its sample, this clone was seen once. CDR3 protein: CASSRPLRELFF. The CDR3 DNA follows: TGTGCCAGCAGCCGACCTCTCAGGGAGCTGTTTTTT. The genes are TRBV11-2 and TRBJ2-2; D is undetermined. CDR3 length: 12 residues. Trimming removed 5 bases at V and 9 bases at J, with 10 bases between. CDR1 and CDR2 from the germline V gene are SGHAT and FQNNGV.

The chain employs TRBV19 and TRBJ2-7; D not resolved. Trimming stripped 3 bases from V and 2 bases from J, with 14 bases between. The germline V gene encodes CDR1 LNHDA and CDR2 SQIVND (reference sequence). This CDR3 contains 15 residues. The CDR3 bases are TGTGCCAGTAGTATTGGTCAATCACGGGCCTACGAGCAGTACTTC. Protein sequence: CASSIGQSRAYEQYF.

The rearrangement links TRBV5-6 to TRBJ2-5; D uncertain. Matching the DNA end better, TRBJ2-7 makes the J call doubtful. The CDR3 covers 13 residues. Germline V gene lookup returns CDR1 SGHDT and CDR2 YYEEEE. DNA of the CDR3: TGTGCCAGCAGGAAGGACGGACCCTACGAGCAGTACTTC. Its translation is CASRKDGPYEQYF.

V is TRBV18 and J is TRBJ1-6; 8 nucleotides align to TRBD1. CDR1 KGHSH and CDR2 LQKENI come from the germline V gene. The CDR3 consists of 13 residues. J gave up 11 bases and V 3 bases, and 3 bases lay outside the gene matches. CDR3 sequence reads: CASSPGQAAPLHF. The CDR3 nucleotides are TGTGCCAGCTCACCGGGACAGGCCGCACCCCTCCACTTT.

The chain uses TRBV29-1 and TRBJ1-2; no reliable D call. The germline V gene encodes CDR1 SQVTM and CDR2 ANQGSEA. The CDR3 extends over 13 amino acids. Trimming left V 8 bases short and J 3 bases short, with 16 bases between. CDR3 DNA: TGCAGCCCAAAGAGACTGAGGGACTATGGCTACACCTTC. This sequence encodes CSPKRLRDYGYTF.

CDR3 sequence (DNA): TGTGCCAGCAGTTTACGACAGACTGGAAACACCATATATTTT. This translates into CASSLRQTGNTIYF. The gene calls are TRBV27 and TRBJ1-3, with D possibly being TRBD1 (5 bases). Trimming removed 2 bases from V and 2 bases from J, with 7 bases in between. CDR1 MNHEY and CDR2 SMNVEV come from the germline V gene (reference sequence). The CDR3 totals 14 residues.

The V and J genes are TRBV6-5 and TRBJ2-7; possible D gene TRBD1, 6 bases. CDR1 and CDR2 (germline): MNHEY, SVGAGI. V was shortened by 6 bases and J by 1 base, with 13 bases between the two germline ends. The CDR3 spans 14 residues. The CDR3 region is CASSTQGSSYEQYF. CDR3 DNA: TGTGCCAGCAGCACCCAGGGGTCTTCCTACGAGCAGTACTTC.

V and J are TRBV19 and TRBJ1-1; D is ambiguous. Trimming removed 3 bases at V and 8 bases at J, with 16 bases between. Per germline, CDR1 LNHDA and CDR2 SQIVND (reference sequence). CDR3 length: 14 amino acids. CDR3 bases: TGTGCCAGTAGTATCCTAGGGCAGTCATGGGAAGCTTTCTTT. As protein: CASSILGQSWEAFF.

This rearrangement joins TRBV13 to TRBJ2-7, with 9 positions matching TRBD1. Germline assignment: CDR1 PRHDT and CDR2 FYEKMQ (reference sequence). V lost 4 bases to trimming and J lost 3 bases; unmatched junction nucleotides: 7. The CDR3 extends over 15 amino acids. The CDR3 here is CASSWTGTGFYEQYF. DNA for the CDR3: TGTGCCAGCAGCTGGACCGGGACAGGGTTCTACGAGCAGTACTTC.

The chain employs TRBV5-1 and TRBJ1-3; unclear D gene. The CDR3 extends over 15 amino acids. Looked up from germline, CDR1 is SGHRS and CDR2 is YFSETQ. V lost 3 bases, J lost 0 bases, and 10 bases lay in between. The CDR3 bases are TGCGCCAGCAGCTCCGGTGTTCGCTCTGGAAACACCATATATTTT. Amino acid sequence: CASSSGVRSGNTIYF.

This clone turned up a few times. The sample contains more than one DNA sequence encoding this CDR3. The CDR3 spells CASSLLLVLDMEQYF. The CDR3 DNA reads TGTGCCAGCAGCTTATTATTGGTCCTGGATATGGAGCAGTACTTC. This sequence joins TRBV7-8 and TRBJ2-7; D is unresolved. The V gene's germline CDR1 is SGHVS and CDR2 FQNEAQ. Trimming pared 2 bases from V and 7 bases from J, leaving 18 bases between. The length of the CDR3 is 15 residues.

The rearrangement links TRBV7-9 to TRBJ2-7; 8 bases agree with TRBD2. The CDR3 is 17 amino acids. V was clipped by 5 bases and J by 1 base; unmatched bases: 13. Germline V gene data show CDR1 as SEHNR and CDR2 as FQNEAQ (reference sequence). CDR3 in DNA: TGTGCCAGCAGCCCTAGGTCGAGCGGGGGTCCTTCCTACGAGCAGTACTTC. This codes for CASSPRSSGGPSYEQYF.

The chain carries TRBV6-1 and TRBJ1-1, with TRBD1 matching 10 bases. Germline lookup yields CDR1 MNHNS and CDR2 SASEGT. Losses at the gene ends were 6 bases for V and 1 base for J; bases not matched to a gene: 5. The CDR3 length is 15 residues. CDR3 bases: TGTGCCAGCAGGAGGGACAGGGGTGGGAACACTGAAGCTTTCTTT. It translates to CASRRDRGGNTEAFF.

The CDR3 DNA sequence: TGCGCCAGCAGCCCCCCGGGAGCAAGCGGGGGCAATGAGCAGTTCTTC. Its translation: CASSPPGASGGNEQFF. This chain uses TRBV5-1 with TRBJ2-1; 8 bases align to TRBD2. J gave up 6 bases and V 4 bases, and 12 bases lay outside the gene matches. Germline V gene lookup returns CDR1 SGHRS and CDR2 YFSETQ. This CDR3 contains 16 residues.

The CDR3 is CASSPWDGKMNTEAFF. In DNA, the CDR3 is TGTGCCAGCAGCCCCTGGGACGGAAAAATGAACACTGAAGCTTTCTTT. The V call is TRBV7-9, the J call TRBJ1-1; D possibly corresponds to TRBD1 (5 bases). The CDR3 contains 16 residues. The V and J ends lost 5 bases and 0 bases respectively, with 16 bases between them. Per the germline V gene, CDR1 is SEHNR and CDR2 is FQNEAQ (reference sequence).

CDR3 sequence: CAILLWGLYEQYF. In nucleotides, the CDR3 is TGTGCCATCCTCCTATGGGGTCTCTACGAGCAGTACTTC. The chain joins TRBV7-2 to TRBJ2-7; D ambiguous. V lost 10 bases, J lost 3 bases, and 16 bases lay in between. The germline gives CDR1 SGHTA, CDR2 FQGNSA. This CDR3 contains 13 residues.

The chain couples TRBV10-3 to TRBJ1-1, with D perhaps TRBD1 (5 bases). Germline V gene lookup returns CDR1 ENHRY and CDR2 SYGVKD. Trimming shortened V by 7 bases and J by 3 bases, and 12 bases separated the two germline ends. CDR3 length equals 13 residues. CDR3 amino acids: CAINAGGDTEAFF. For the CDR3, the DNA is TGTGCCATCAATGCGGGGGGAGACACTGAAGCTTTCTTT.

The chain uses TRBV5-6 and TRBJ2-1; tentatively, D is TRBD1 (5 bases). Trimming removed 1 base at V and 7 bases at J, with 12 bases between. The germline V gene has CDR1 SGHDT and CDR2 YYEEEE. CDR3 size: 14 residues. The CDR3 loop is CASSLRRRANEQFF. The CDR3 DNA reads TGTGCCAGCAGCTTGCGTCGCAGGGCAAATGAGCAGTTCTTC.

The chain is built from TRBV19 and TRBJ1-6; D call uncertain. In germline, CDR1 is LNHDA, CDR2 SQIVND (reference sequence). V was shortened by 2 bases and J by 5 bases, with 7 bases between the two germline ends. The CDR3 spans 14 residues. CDR3: CASSIIRNNSPLHF. Here the CDR3 DNA reads TGTGCCAGTAGTATAATCAGAAATAATTCACCCCTCCACTTT.

The chain combines TRBV29-1 with TRBJ2-3; 8 positions match TRBD2. Unmatched junction bases numbered 2, after V lost 4 bases and J lost 2 bases. The length of the CDR3 is 13 residues. CDR1 SQVTM and CDR2 ANQGSEA come from the germline V gene. In DNA form, the CDR3 reads TGCAGCGTTGTCGGGGGGGACACAGATACGCAGTATTTT. Its protein product is CSVVGGDTDTQYF.